The 22 T cell receptor beta chains presented below share a single source sample, sequenced in a study of T cells in Graves' hyperthyroidism and ophthalmopathy. There were TCR beta CDR3 regions amplified from RNA transcripts. The study used the HTBI primer set for a first-round RT-PCR of the TCR CDR3. TCRdb used MiXCR to reprocess the multiplex PCR reads, holding one entry per CDR3 protein. The data contain about 560,000 distinct CDR3 sequences, roughly 14% of them singletons. Sequenced: blood. The receptors were gathered from a woman in her thirties with Graves' hyperthyroidism.

This clonotype showed up many times. The gene calls are TRBV30 and TRBJ2-2, with D maybe TRBD1 (5 bases). V was pared by 3 bases and J by 7 bases, with 15 bases between. The CDR3 sequence is 14 residues long. Germline-derived CDR1 and CDR2 are GTSNPN and SVGIG (reference sequence). This CDR3 reads CAWRKQVVGGELFF. In nucleotides, the CDR3 is TGTGCCTGGAGGAAACAGGTGGTTGGCGGGGAGCTGTTTTTT.

Only a few counts were recorded for this clonotype. As DNA, the CDR3 is TGTGCCATCAGTGAGTCTCGGCAGCCCTACGAGCAGTACTTC. It encodes CAISESRQPYEQYF. This sequence joins TRBV10-3 and TRBJ2-7; unclear D gene. CDR3 length: 14 amino acids. CDR1 is ENHRY, CDR2 SYGVKD, per germline. Trimming took 0 bases from V and 2 from J, leaving 8 bases between them.

This clonotype was recorded many times. This chain uses TRBV7-9 with TRBJ2-1; 7 positions match TRBD2. Germline V CDR1 and CDR2: SEHNR, FQNEAQ (reference sequence). J gave up 7 bases and V 4 bases, and 19 bases lay outside the gene matches. The CDR3 covers 18 residues. CDR3 in amino acids: CASSSGSAGVRALNEQFF. The CDR3 bases are TGTGCCAGCAGCTCAGGGTCGGCGGGAGTTCGGGCGTTGAATGAGCAGTTCTTC.

A few counts support this clonotype. The V gene is TRBV5-1, the J gene TRBJ2-7; D may be TRBD2 (6 bases). The CDR3 has 15 residues. Germline CDR1 and CDR2: SGHRS and YFSETQ. Deletions cut 5 bases from V and 3 bases from J, with 18 bases between. For the CDR3, the DNA is TGCGCCAGCAGATGCGCGGCGGGACTCCTCTACGAGCAGTACTTC. Its translation is CASRCAAGLLYEQYF.

This clonotype was counted at least ten times. This chain links TRBV7-2 with TRBJ1-1, with a tentative D call TRBD1 (6 bases). Germline values: CDR1 SGHTA, CDR2 FQGNSA. This CDR3 comprises 13 residues. V lost 6 bases, J lost 10 bases, and 18 bases lay in between. The CDR3 loop is CASSPSPGQPAFF. CDR3 DNA: TGTGCCAGCAGTCCTTCTCCGGGACAACCAGCTTTCTTT.

This clonotype occurred many times. The chain recombines TRBV7-3 with TRBJ2-1, with D possibly TRBD2 on 6 matching bases. Germline V CDR1 and CDR2: SGHTA, FQGTGA. The V gene lost 0 bases and the J gene lost 4 bases, with 13 bases spanning the gap. The CDR3 runs 16 residues. CDR3 sequence: CASSLTRTGTYNEQFF. The CDR3 DNA follows: TGTGCCAGCAGCTTAACACGGACCGGGACTTACAATGAGCAGTTCTTC.

The sample holds a few counts of this clonotype. The chain joins TRBV20-1 to TRBJ1-1; tentatively, D is TRBD1 (6 bases). The length of the CDR3 is 13 residues. Germline V lookup: CDR1 DFQATT, CDR2 SNEGSKA (reference sequence). V was trimmed by 3 bases and J by 5 bases, leaving 13 bases between them. This CDR3 is CSARSQGWTEAFF. CDR3 sequence (DNA): TGCAGTGCTAGGTCGCAGGGGTGGACTGAAGCTTTCTTT.

This clonotype occurred a few times. The chain recombines TRBV7-9 with TRBJ1-5; perhaps TRBD1 as D (5 bases). Trimming took off 5 bases at V and 2 bases at J, with 16 bases between the two ends. There are 16 residues in the CDR3. CDR1 and CDR2 (germline): SEHNR, FQNEAQ (reference sequence). The CDR3 is CASSMRSTTGNQPQHF. The CDR3 DNA follows: TGTGCCAGCAGCATGAGATCCACGACAGGCAATCAGCCCCAGCATTTT. Looking up the rest from reference TRBV7-9 and TRBJ1-5 gives the full variable domain: DTGVSQNPRHKITKRGQNVTFRCDPISEHNRLYWYRQTLGQGPEFLTYFQNEAQLEKSRLLSDRFSAERPKGSFSTLEIQRTEQGDSAMYLCASSMRSTTGNQPQHFGDGTRLSIL.

The CDR3 DNA is TGTGCCAGCAGTTGGGCAGGGCGGGATCAGCCCCAGCATTTT. Translating it yields CASSWAGRDQPQHF. The rearrangement joins TRBV27 to TRBJ1-5; the D gene is possibly TRBD1 (5 bases). Trimming took off 4 bases at V and 5 bases at J, with 12 bases between the two ends. The length of the CDR3 is 14 residues. From germline, CDR1 is MNHEY and CDR2 SMNVEV (reference sequence).

This clonotype was observed at least ten times. The V gene is TRBV29-1, the J gene TRBJ2-5; D might be TRBD1 (7 bases). Trimming left V 5 bases short and J 2 bases short, with 12 bases between. Germline V gene data show CDR1 as SQVTM and CDR2 as ANQGSEA. CDR3 size: 13 residues. The CDR3 spells CSVPTGTQETQYF. The DNA for the CDR3 is TGCAGCGTTCCGACAGGGACTCAAGAGACCCAGTACTTC.

In its sample, this clonotype was seen many times. This chain connects TRBV7-2 to TRBJ2-5, with a possible D match to TRBD1 (6 bases). V was pared by 4 bases and J by 5 bases, with 17 bases between. The CDR3 extends over 15 amino acids. Germline-derived CDR1 and CDR2 are SGHTA and FQGNSA. The CDR3 DNA sequence: TGTGCCAGCAGCTGGGACACGTTCCAGCGGGAGACCCAGTACTTC. Translating gives CASSWDTFQRETQYF.

This clonotype was seen more than once but under ten times. V usage is TRBV7-2 and J usage is TRBJ2-2; 8 bases line up with TRBD1. Germline assignment: CDR1 SGHTA and CDR2 FQGNSA. This CDR3 is 15 amino acids long. With 5 bases clipped from V and 2 bases from J, the junction kept 4 bases outside the gene matches. CDR3 residues: CASSADRVNTGELFF. DNA of the CDR3: TGTGCCAGCAGCGCGGACAGGGTTAACACCGGGGAGCTGTTTTTT.

There are many counts of this clonotype. V and J are TRBV28 and TRBJ2-3; the match to TRBD2 covers 14 bases. Looked up from germline, CDR1 is MDHEN and CDR2 is SYDVKM. This CDR3 contains 15 residues. J lost 4 bases, V lost 10 bases, and 7 bases had no gene match. The CDR3 DNA sequence: TGTGCCACCCAGACTAGCGGGAGGGTTTCAGATACGCAGTATTTT. It codes for CATQTSGRVSDTQYF.

This clonotype occurred many times. This chain connects TRBV5-1 to TRBJ2-5; 10 bases match TRBD1. The CDR3 runs 14 residues. Germline V gene lookup returns CDR1 SGHRS and CDR2 YFSETQ. Trimming cost V 4 bases and J 3 bases; bases outside gene matches: 3. This CDR3 is CASSGGTGEETQYF. CDR3 DNA sequence: TGCGCCAGCAGCGGGGGGACAGGGGAAGAGACCCAGTACTTC.

This clonotype was counted between two and nine times. The CDR3 DNA reads as TGTGCCAGCAGTCTGCAGGGGGCTATAGAAAACATTCAGTACTTC. Translation: CASSLQGAIENIQYF. The genes are TRBV6-5 and TRBJ2-4; 8 bases fit TRBD1. With 5 bases clipped from V and 5 bases from J, the junction kept 8 bases outside the gene matches. The germline V gene has CDR1 MNHEY and CDR2 SVGAGI. This CDR3 is 15 amino acids long.

This clonotype was seen many times. The chain employs TRBV7-9 and TRBJ2-7; TRBD2 matches 7 bases. The V gene's germline CDR1 is SEHNR and CDR2 FQNEAQ (reference sequence). V dropped 5 bases and J dropped 4; count of bases not matched to a gene: 8. This CDR3 has 14 residues. For the CDR3, the DNA is TGTGCCAGCAGCGCTCCGGGACTAAGGTACGAGCAGTACTTC. This codes for CASSAPGLRYEQYF.

This clonotype has a count of ten or more. CDR3 region: CASSLGELAGWAPTDTQYF. Here the CDR3 DNA reads TGTGCCAGCAGTTTAGGGGAGCTAGCGGGATGGGCCCCGACCGATACGCAGTATTTT. The chain joins TRBV12-3 or TRBV12-4 to TRBJ2-3, with 9 bases aligning to TRBD2. This CDR3 is built from 19 residues. V was clipped by 1 base and J by 6 bases; unmatched bases: 17.

The chain carries TRBV9 and TRBJ2-5; 9 bases agree with TRBD1. Germline values: CDR1 SGDLS, CDR2 YYNGEE. V gave up 3 bases and J gave up 4 bases; unmatched junction bases: 10. This CDR3 comprises 16 residues. The CDR3 region has the DNA TGTGCCAGCAGCGACCCACAGGGGGCTCGAACAGAGACCCAGTACTTC. Its translation: CASSDPQGARTETQYF.

This clonotype was seen a handful of times. The chain links TRBV5-1 to TRBJ1-2; a possible D gene is TRBD1 (5 bases). Germline V CDR1 and CDR2: SGHRS, YFSETQ. The CDR3 length is 13 residues. V was clipped by 4 bases and J by 12 bases, with 19 bases between them. CDR3: CASSPGVGQRNTF. The CDR3 nucleotides are TGCGCCAGCAGCCCCGGGGTTGGACAAAGAAACACCTTC.

This clonotype was picked up many times. The CDR3 protein is CASSTAQGARGLETQYF. CDR3 nucleotides: TGTGCCAGCAGCACCGCACAGGGGGCGAGGGGATTAGAGACCCAGTACTTC. V and J are TRBV7-6 and TRBJ2-5; TRBD1 matches at 9 bases. This CDR3 has 17 residues. Germline V gene sequence: CDR1 SGHVS, CDR2 FNYEAQ. The ends lost 5 bases at V and 4 bases at J; junction bases unmatched: 14.

This clonotype was picked up many times. This rearrangement joins TRBV5-1 to TRBJ2-1; D is possibly TRBD1 (6 bases). CDR3 length: 18 residues. Germline V gives CDR1 SGHRS, CDR2 YFSETQ. Trimming took 1 base from V and 2 from J, leaving 19 bases between them. The CDR3 region has the DNA TGCGCCAGCAGCTTGTTCCCCGGACAGTTGAAACCCTACAATGAGCAGTTCTTC. Its protein is CASSLFPGQLKPYNEQFF. Combining the CDR3 with reference TRBV5-1 and TRBJ2-1 gives the whole variable domain KAGVTQTPRYLIKTRGQQVTLSCSPISGHRSVSWYQQTPGQGLQFLFEYFSETQRNKGNFPGRFSGRQFSNSRSEMNVSTLELGDSALYLCASSLFPGQLKPYNEQFFGPGTRLTVL.

In this sample, this clonotype turned up many times. This rearrangement joins TRBV27 to TRBJ2-1; 11 nucleotides line up with TRBD2. V shed 6 bases, J shed 4 bases, and the junction held 5 bases outside the gene matches. The germline CDR1 and CDR2 sequences are MNHEY and SMNVEV (reference sequence). The CDR3 has 15 residues. CDR3 sequence: CASSFGTSGYNEQFF. Here the CDR3 DNA reads TGTGCCAGCAGCTTCGGGACTAGCGGTTACAATGAGCAGTTCTTC.